This T cell receptor beta chain originates from a study of T cell responses to AZD1222 COVID-19 vaccine (dated by TCRdb to about 2021). Context from the whole study: TCR sequencing was performed for more than 230 trial participants, of whom about 200 were given two doses of AZD1222 and around 25 were given two doses of MenACWY control vaccine. Trial participants were enrolled by age into subgroups of 18-55, 56-69 and 70-plus years, and around 140, 26 and 57 TCR-sequenced participants, respectively, were included in these subgroups. The research as a whole found: The 56-69-year group was small, and its depth increase did not reach significance, likely because of low power. CD4 TCRs associated with the vaccine covered the entire spike protein, and the dominant responses were in regions 160-218 and 743-854. Most participants were white British and females outnumbered males, and the authors suggested that clonal diversity may have been underestimated. Spike-specific TCR breadth and depth rose significantly after two AZD1222 doses compared with day 0 and with MenACWY recipients. Epitopes outside the regions mutated in the B.1.351 and B.1.1.7 variants were reportedly recognized by nearly half of the unique spike-specific TCRs. Conclusions about previously exposed vaccinees are limited, since just five or six AZD1222 recipients were seropositive for SARS-CoV-2 at baseline. Because no day 14 peak-response samples were available, the repertoires could be characterized only after the peak T cell response.

According to the study, the label for this sample's time point signals: about 28 days (+/-7) after the second vaccine dose. Because spike-specific TCR depth and breadth did not differ between the two schedules, AZD1222 recipients who got a second dose at roughly 4 weeks were pooled with those who got a second dose at roughly 12 weeks. The vaccinee samples were drawn from two UK trials, COV001 and COV002, one of which was a single-blind randomized controlled phase 2/3 trial testing AZD1222 (ChAdOx1 nCoV-19) in healthy adults. Trial participant PBMC samples were collected at day 0 and day 28 after the second dose for TCRbeta chain sequencing. V loses 0 bases of germline sequence and J loses 6 bases, and the interval between the two ends is 9 bases. Its CDR3 holds 14 amino acids, cysteine through phenylalanine. Only the CDR3 DNA is retained, 42 bases long and in frame from the first base. CDR1 is given as KGHSY and CDR2 as FQNENV, both from the germline V gene.

Comment on this clone: The antigen this receptor binds is unknown. Base qualities are not at hand, and no much larger clone is one base apart.

The CDR3 regions of human TCRbeta chains were analyzed by immunosequencing. The published analysis was carried out like this. Repertoire TCRs were checked for matches against a reference library of SARS-CoV-2-specific TCRs that had been generated using the MIRA antigen-specificity platform. Breadth meant the fraction of unique TCRs that were SARS-CoV-2-associated, whereas depth meant the fraction of total T cells that were SARS-CoV-2-associated. Using the MIRA data, every spike-specific TCR was mapped to the spike region that the TCR reacted to and assigned to either a CD4 or a CD8 class. Log10-transformed breadth and depth values were compared by one-way ANOVA with Sidak's multiple comparisons tests. TCRdb holds this immuneACCESS table with in-frame rearrangements only. Some clones are missing; in checked studies, unresolved V genes explain under half, and the rest has no known cause. Clone size and V and J calls were adopted from that table, with D and trimming inferred from the DNA. In all, the sample holds fewer than 180,000 clones, and more than 90% of those were seen once. The top ten hold about 3.3% of the sample.

The chain is made from TRBV16 and TRBJ2-1; the D gene identity is not certain. The clonotype was recovered from an adult who received the AZD1222 COVID-19 vaccine. Here the sequenced sample was peripheral blood, taken 28 days after the second AZD1222 dose. The DNA is as follows: TGTGCCAGCAGCCAATCTGGGATCTTCAATGAGCAGTTCTTC. This is translated as CASSQSGIFNEQFF.